The 25 T cell receptor beta chains given below trace back to one sample, sequenced in a study of blood T cells in healthy people across ages. The second PCR ran about 6 to 11 cycles with a sample-barcoded 5' primer and J-beta primers. TCRdb independently ran MiXCR on the 5' RACE reads; one entry per CDR3 protein. The sample lists 890,000 or so distinct CDR3 sequences; 62% were seen once. Sequenced material: blood. All receptors come from a man under 40 in good health.

As to this clonotype: Germline and junction disagree at one end, which may indicate a read error. This chain uses TRBV20-1 with TRBJ1-2; unclear D gene. There are 12 residues in the CDR3. The V gene's germline CDR1 is DFQATT and CDR2 SNEGSKA (reference sequence). In DNA form, the CDR3 reads TGCAGTGCTAGTAACGGCAACGATGGCTACCCCTTC. Its protein product is CSASNGNDGYPF.

The sample holds one count of this clonotype. The gene calls are TRBV12-3 or TRBV12-4 and TRBJ1-2; no definite D call. The CDR3 totals 13 residues. V lost 2 bases, J lost 12 bases, and 16 bases lay in between. In DNA, the CDR3 is TGTGCCAGCAGTTTATCCCCCTCTTCGCGTAACACCTTC. This encodes CASSLSPSSRNTF.

This clonotype appeared a single time. V gene TRBV20-1 combines with J gene TRBJ1-1, with D maybe TRBD1 (6 bases). Germline CDR1 and CDR2: DFQATT and SNEGSKA (reference sequence). V was clipped by 5 bases and J by 1 base, with 11 bases between them. CDR3 length: 13 amino acids. CDR3 sequence (DNA): TGCAGTGCTGGCCCGACAGGGAACACTGAAGCTTTCTTT. It translates to CSAGPTGNTEAFF.

This sequence joins TRBV6-2 or TRBV6-3 and TRBJ2-3; D ambiguous. The CDR3 covers 14 residues. CDR1 is MNHEY, CDR2 SVGEGT, per germline. V was trimmed by 6 bases and J by 4 bases, leaving 14 bases between them. CDR3 sequence (DNA): TGTGCCAGCAGGCAAGACATGGCAGCAGATACGCAGTATTTT. Protein product: CASRQDMAADTQYF.

The V call is TRBV4-3, the J call TRBJ1-5; D uncertain. CDR1 is LGHNA, CDR2 YSLEER, per germline. Trimming removed 0 bases from V and 7 bases from J, with 16 bases in between. The CDR3 sequence is 16 residues long. CDR3 DNA sequence: TGCGCCAGCAGCCAAGATCTTGTCGGGGTAGGGCAGCCCCAGCATTTT. It encodes CASSQDLVGVGQPQHF.

This clonotype has only a few counts. This sequence joins TRBV29-1 and TRBJ2-4, with D perhaps matching TRBD2 (6 bases). V dropped 0 bases and J dropped 15 bases, with 12 bases sitting between them. This CDR3 comprises 11 residues. CDR1 is SQVTM, CDR2 ANQGSEA, per germline. The CDR3 is CSVEDWGVPYF. In DNA form, the CDR3 reads TGCAGCGTTGAAGATTGGGGGGTACCGTACTTC.

J is TRBJ2-1 and V is TRBV20-1; tentatively, D is TRBD2 (7 bases). V lost 0 bases and J lost 6, with 12 bases in between. Germline CDR1 and CDR2: DFQATT and SNEGSKA (reference sequence). The CDR3 sequence is 14 residues long. DNA for the CDR3: TGCAGTGCTAGAGATATAAGGGGGGGCAATGAGCAGTTCTTC. Amino acid sequence: CSARDIRGGNEQFF.

V and J are TRBV7-2 and TRBJ2-1; the match to TRBD2 covers 8 bases. In germline, CDR1 is SGHTA, CDR2 FQGNSA. The junction had 10 bases not matched to a gene; V was cut back by 6 bases and J by 9 bases. The CDR3 runs to 14 residues. In DNA, the CDR3 is TGTGCCAGCAGATTGAGCGGGGGAACAAGTGAGCAGTTCTTC. It codes for CASRLSGGTSEQFF.

This clonotype was counted between two and nine times. The CDR3 protein is CASSLAAALEQYF. CDR3 in DNA: TGTGCCAGCAGCTTAGCAGCTGCACTAGAGCAGTACTTC. This chain uses TRBV7-9 with TRBJ2-7, with D hard to call. The CDR3 is 13 amino acids. Between the trimmed V and J ends, which lost 0 bases and 7 bases, there was a span of 10 bases. Germline V lookup: CDR1 SEHNR, CDR2 FQNEAQ (reference sequence).

In its sample, this clonotype was seen a few times. The chain employs TRBV29-1 and TRBJ1-5; D call uncertain. Germline V gene sequence: CDR1 SQVTM, CDR2 ANQGSEA. This CDR3 is 11 amino acids long. The ends were cut back, 4 bases at V and 4 bases at J, with 5 bases in the middle. The CDR3 region is CSVGGNQPQHF. The CDR3 DNA follows: TGCAGCGTTGGGGGAAATCAGCCCCAGCATTTT.

This clonotype was counted only a few times. The chain employs TRBV29-1 and TRBJ1-1; D gene uncertain. This CDR3 comprises 14 residues. Per the germline V gene, CDR1 is SQVTM and CDR2 is ANQGSEA. V was cut by 4 bases and J by 0 bases, with 12 bases left in between. CDR3 region: CSVVRREMNTEAFF. The CDR3 region has the DNA TGCAGCGTTGTCAGGAGGGAAATGAACACTGAAGCTTTCTTT.

The gene calls are TRBV7-2 and TRBJ2-7; D is possibly TRBD1 (6 bases). Between the trimmed V and J ends, which lost 8 bases and 0 bases, there was a span of 14 bases. Germline assignment: CDR1 SGHTA and CDR2 FQGNSA. The CDR3 has 14 amino acids. This CDR3 is CASLRGHPSYEQYF. The CDR3 coding sequence is TGTGCCAGCCTCAGGGGACACCCCTCCTACGAGCAGTACTTC.

This chain uses TRBV4-3 with TRBJ2-1; D gene unclear. CDR1 is LGHNA, CDR2 YSLEER, per germline. CDR3 length: 15 residues. V was clipped by 2 bases and J by 0 bases, with 8 bases between them. Written as DNA, the CDR3 is TGCGCCAGCAGCCAACTACTGGGCTCCTACAATGAGCAGTTCTTC. Its protein is CASSQLLGSYNEQFF.

This clonotype was observed many times. The chain uses TRBV6-2 or TRBV6-3 and TRBJ2-7; tentative D call: TRBD1 (6 bases). This CDR3 has 14 amino acids. The V gene's germline CDR1 is MNHEY and CDR2 SVGEGT. Deletions cut 2 bases from V and 0 bases from J, with 8 bases between. CDR3 sequence reads: CASSYGGNSYEQYF. The CDR3, as DNA: TGTGCCAGCAGTTACGGGGGCAACTCCTACGAGCAGTACTTC.

The chain combines TRBV25-1 with TRBJ2-1, with 12 nucleotides matching TRBD2. Germline CDR1 MGHDK, CDR2 SYGVNS. This CDR3 contains 17 residues. V was clipped by 0 bases and J by 3 bases; unmatched bases: 3. The CDR3 protein is CASSEYGLAGIYNEQFF. Written as DNA, the CDR3 is TGTGCCAGCAGTGAATACGGACTAGCGGGGATCTACAATGAGCAGTTCTTC.

This clonotype was observed a few times. The chain joins TRBV12-3 or TRBV12-4 to TRBJ2-3, with TRBD2 matching over 9 bases. V dropped 4 bases and J dropped 3; count of bases not matched to a gene: 5. The length of the CDR3 is 15 residues. This CDR3 reads CASSSPGLATDTQYF. Here the CDR3 DNA reads TGTGCCAGCAGTTCCCCGGGACTAGCTACAGATACGCAGTATTTT.

This chain uses TRBV28 with TRBJ2-1; a possible D gene is TRBD2 (7 bases). The length of the CDR3 is 15 residues. V was clipped by 3 bases and J by 3 bases, with 12 bases between them. Germline lookup yields CDR1 MDHEN and CDR2 SYDVKM. The CDR3 DNA follows: TGTGCCAGCAGTTTTGGGGGGGCTAACTACAATGAGCAGTTCTTC. This codes for CASSFGGANYNEQFF.

The rearrangement uses TRBV19 and TRBJ2-1, with 15 bases fitting TRBD2. The CDR3 loop spans 14 amino acids. From germline, CDR1 is LNHDA and CDR2 SQIVND (reference sequence). CDR3 residues: CAAGLAGGPGEQFF. CDR3 in DNA: TGTGCGGCCGGACTAGCGGGGGGGCCAGGAGAGCAGTTCTTC.

V gene TRBV9 combines with J gene TRBJ2-3; D unclear. The CDR3 loop spans 15 amino acids. Trimming took 1 base from V and 2 from J, leaving 11 bases between them. From germline, CDR1 is SGDLS and CDR2 YYNGEE. The CDR3 sequence is CASSVHPTITDTQYF. The DNA of the CDR3 is TGTGCCAGCAGCGTACACCCAACTATCACAGATACGCAGTATTTT. Drawing the rest from reference TRBV9 and TRBJ2-3, the complete variable domain is DSGVTQTPKHLITATGQRVTLRCSPRSGDLSVYWYQQSLDQGLQFLIQYYNGEERAKGNILERFSAQQFPDLHSELNLSSLELGDSALYFCASSVHPTITDTQYFGPGTRLTVL.

In this sample, this clonotype turned up once. The gene calls are TRBV14 and TRBJ2-3; a weak D match, TRBD2 (6 bases). The CDR3 contains 16 residues. CDR1 is SGHDN and CDR2 is FVKESK in the germline V gene. Trimming shortened V by 0 bases and J by 1 base, and 11 bases separated the two germline ends. The CDR3, as DNA: TGTGCCAGCAGCCAAGAATGGGCTAGCGGCACAGATACGCAGTATTTT. Amino acids: CASSQEWASGTDTQYF.

With respect to this clonotype: Compared with germline, one end of the junction differs, possibly owing to a read error. The chain links TRBV12-3 or TRBV12-4 to TRBJ2-1; D may correspond to TRBD1 or TRBD2 (5 bases each). There are 16 residues in the CDR3. In nucleotides, the CDR3 is TGTGTCAGCACCCCGTCACGGGGCGTTTCCTACAATGAGCAGTTCTTC. Its translation: CVSTPSRGVSYNEQFF.

A remark on this clonotype: It is unclear where the CDR3 begins or ends on the DNA, so no DNA is shown, and the CDR3 is as TCRdb lists it. The chain is built from TRBV7-9 and TRBJ1-2; the DNA was not compared with TRBD1, the D call given in the table. Germline-derived CDR1 and CDR2 are SEHNR and FQNEAQ (reference sequence). The CDR3 is 13 residues long, ends included. The CDR3 loop is CAIATRADYGCTF.

The J gene is TRBJ2-5, the V gene TRBV24-1; D not resolved. The CDR3 runs to 14 residues. Germline V gene sequence: CDR1 KGHDR, CDR2 SFDVKD. V shed 7 bases and J shed 5 bases, with 16 bases lying between them. The CDR3 nucleotides read TGTGCCACCAGCTCAGGTTCGGGCTGGGAGACCCAGTACTTC. Its translation: CATSSGSGWETQYF.

The V gene is TRBV30, the J gene TRBJ2-1, with D maybe TRBD2 (6 bases). From germline, CDR1 is GTSNPN and CDR2 SVGIG (reference sequence). Trimming removed 3 bases from V and 0 bases from J, with 9 bases in between. The CDR3 totals 14 residues. CDR3 sequence (DNA): TGTGCCTGGAGGGGGGGAGACTCCTACAATGAGCAGTTCTTC. It translates to CAWRGGDSYNEQFF. The whole variable domain, remainder taken from reference TRBV30 and TRBJ2-1, is SQTIHQWPATLVQPVGSPLSLECTVEGTSNPNLYWYRQAAGRGLQLLFYSVGIGQISSEVPQNLSASRPQDRQFILSSKKLLLSDSGFYLCAWRGGDSYNEQFFGPGTRLTVL.

The V call is TRBV10-3, the J call TRBJ1-5; D call uncertain. This CDR3 comprises 16 residues. Trimming shortened V by 3 bases and J by 2 bases, and 14 bases separated the two germline ends. The V gene's germline CDR1 is ENHRY and CDR2 SYGVKD. The CDR3 here is CAISERGAAGNQPQHF. CDR3 in DNA: TGTGCCATCAGTGAACGGGGAGCAGCGGGCAATCAGCCCCAGCATTTT.